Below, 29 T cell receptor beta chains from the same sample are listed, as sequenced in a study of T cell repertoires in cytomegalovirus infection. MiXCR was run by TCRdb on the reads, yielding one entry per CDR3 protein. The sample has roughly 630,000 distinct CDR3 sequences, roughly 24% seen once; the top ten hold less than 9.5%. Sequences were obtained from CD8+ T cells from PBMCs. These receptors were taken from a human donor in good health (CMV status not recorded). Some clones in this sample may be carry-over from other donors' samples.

CDR3 in amino acids: CASSSPHSYEQYF. Here the CDR3 DNA reads TGTGCCAGCAGCTCACCCCACTCCTACGAGCAGTACTTC. The V gene is TRBV7-6, the J gene TRBJ2-7; D is unresolved. The CDR3 is 13 amino acids. The V end was cut by 4 bases, the J end by 0 bases, with 7 bases between. The germline V gene has CDR1 SGHVS and CDR2 FNYEAQ.

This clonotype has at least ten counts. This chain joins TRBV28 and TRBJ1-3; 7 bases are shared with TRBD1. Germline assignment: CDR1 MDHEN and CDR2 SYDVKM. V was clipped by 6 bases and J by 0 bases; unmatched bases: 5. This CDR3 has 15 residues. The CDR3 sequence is CASRRDRDSGNTIYF. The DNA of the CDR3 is TGTGCCAGCAGAAGAGACAGGGACTCTGGAAACACCATATATTTT.

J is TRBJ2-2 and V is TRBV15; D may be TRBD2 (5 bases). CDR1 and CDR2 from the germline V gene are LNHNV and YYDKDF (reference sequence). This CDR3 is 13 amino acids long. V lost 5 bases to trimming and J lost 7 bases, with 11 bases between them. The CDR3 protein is CATSLIRGGELFF. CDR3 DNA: TGTGCCACCAGCCTAATCCGGGGCGGGGAGCTGTTTTTT.

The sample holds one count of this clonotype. The CDR3 nucleotides are TGCAGTGCTTGGGGGACTAGCGGGGAGACCACAGATACGCAGTATTTT. Its protein product is CSAWGTSGETTDTQYF. V usage is TRBV20-1 and J usage is TRBJ2-3; 13 nucleotides align to TRBD2. Germline V lookup: CDR1 DFQATT, CDR2 SNEGSKA (reference sequence). Trimming at V came to 5 bases and at J to 2 bases, leaving 7 bases not matched to a gene. The CDR3 is 16 amino acids.

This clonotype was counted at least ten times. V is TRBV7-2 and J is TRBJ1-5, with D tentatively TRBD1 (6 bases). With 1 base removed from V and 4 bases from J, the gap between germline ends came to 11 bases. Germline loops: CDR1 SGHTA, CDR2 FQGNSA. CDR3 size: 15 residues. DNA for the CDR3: TGTGCCAGCAGCTTAGACTCTGGGACAAATCAGCCCCAGCATTTT. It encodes CASSLDSGTNQPQHF.

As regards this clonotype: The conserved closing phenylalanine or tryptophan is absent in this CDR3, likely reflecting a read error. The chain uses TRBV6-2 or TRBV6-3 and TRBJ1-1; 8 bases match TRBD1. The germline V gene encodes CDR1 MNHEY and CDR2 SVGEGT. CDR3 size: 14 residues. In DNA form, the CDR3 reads TGTGCCAACAGTCCCGGACAGGGGAACACTGAAGCTTTCTTG. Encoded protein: CANSPGQGNTEAFL.

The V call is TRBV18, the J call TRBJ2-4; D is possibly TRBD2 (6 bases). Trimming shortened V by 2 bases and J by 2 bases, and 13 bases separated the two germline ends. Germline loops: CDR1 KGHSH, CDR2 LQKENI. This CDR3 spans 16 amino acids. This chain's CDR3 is CASSPLEGPTKNIQYF. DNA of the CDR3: TGTGCCAGCTCACCATTGGAGGGACCGACCAAAAACATTCAGTACTTC. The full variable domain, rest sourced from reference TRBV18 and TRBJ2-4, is NAGVMQNPRHLVRRRGQEARLRCSPMKGHSHVYWYRQLPEEGLKFMVYLQKENIIDESGMPKERFSAEFPKEGPSILRIQQVVRGDSAAYFCASSPLEGPTKNIQYFGAGTRLSVL.

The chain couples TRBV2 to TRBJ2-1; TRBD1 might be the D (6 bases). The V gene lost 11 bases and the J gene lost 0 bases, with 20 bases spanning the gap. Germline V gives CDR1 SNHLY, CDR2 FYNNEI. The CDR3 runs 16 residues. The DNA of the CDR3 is TGTGCCCGAGCAGGGGATGCGCAGAGCTCCTACAATGAGCAGTTCTTC. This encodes CARAGDAQSSYNEQFF.

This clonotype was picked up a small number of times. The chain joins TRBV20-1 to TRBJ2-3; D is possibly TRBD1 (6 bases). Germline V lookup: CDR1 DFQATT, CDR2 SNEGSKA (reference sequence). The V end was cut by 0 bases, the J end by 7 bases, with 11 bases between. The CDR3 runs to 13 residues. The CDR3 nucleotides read TGCAGTGCTAGAGATCCGGGACACAATACGCAGTATTTT. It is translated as CSARDPGHNTQYF.

In DNA form, the CDR3 reads TGTGCCAGCAGCCCCGAATACCGTGCCGGACAGCCCCAGCATTTT. Translated, it gives CASSPEYRAGQPQHF. The chain uses TRBV5-5 and TRBJ1-5; no definite D call. Germline assignment: CDR1 SGHKS and CDR2 YYEKEE (reference sequence). The CDR3 length is 15 residues. V lost 4 bases and J lost 7, with 18 bases in between.

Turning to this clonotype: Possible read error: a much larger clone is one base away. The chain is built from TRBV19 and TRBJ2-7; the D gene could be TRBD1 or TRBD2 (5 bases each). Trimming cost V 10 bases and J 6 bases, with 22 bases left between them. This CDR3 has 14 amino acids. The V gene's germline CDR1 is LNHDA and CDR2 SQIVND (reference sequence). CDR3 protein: CATTPGTLDCEQYF. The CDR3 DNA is TGTGCCACCACCCCAGGGACCCTGGACTGCGAGCAGTACTTC.

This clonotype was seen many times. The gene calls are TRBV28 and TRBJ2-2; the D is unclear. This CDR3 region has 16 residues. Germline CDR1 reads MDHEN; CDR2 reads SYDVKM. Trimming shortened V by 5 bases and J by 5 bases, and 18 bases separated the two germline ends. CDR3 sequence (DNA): TGTGCCAGCAGTCCGCTGACAAATCCGCTAACCGGGGAGCTGTTTTTT. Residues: CASSPLTNPLTGELFF.

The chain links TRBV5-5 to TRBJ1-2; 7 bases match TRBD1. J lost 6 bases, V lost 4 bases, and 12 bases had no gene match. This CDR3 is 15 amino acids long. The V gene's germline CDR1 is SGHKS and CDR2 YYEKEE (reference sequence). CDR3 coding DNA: TGTGCCAGCAGCCCGAGGGGGCAGGGTCTCGATGGCTACACCTTC. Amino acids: CASSPRGQGLDGYTF.

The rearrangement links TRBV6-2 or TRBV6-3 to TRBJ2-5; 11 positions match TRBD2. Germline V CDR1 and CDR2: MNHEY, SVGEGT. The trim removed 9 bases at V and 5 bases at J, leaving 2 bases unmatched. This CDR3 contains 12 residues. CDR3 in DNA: TGTGCCAGTCGGACTAGCGGGGAGACCCAGTACTTC. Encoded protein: CASRTSGETQYF.

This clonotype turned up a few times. CDR3 sequence: CASEPWASSYNEQFF. As DNA, the CDR3 is TGCGCCAGTGAGCCATGGGCGAGCTCCTACAATGAGCAGTTCTTC. J is TRBJ2-1 and V is TRBV4-1, with D unresolved. V was trimmed by 9 bases and J by 0 bases, leaving 15 bases between them. The CDR3 totals 15 residues. The germline V gene encodes CDR1 MGHRA and CDR2 YSYEKL.

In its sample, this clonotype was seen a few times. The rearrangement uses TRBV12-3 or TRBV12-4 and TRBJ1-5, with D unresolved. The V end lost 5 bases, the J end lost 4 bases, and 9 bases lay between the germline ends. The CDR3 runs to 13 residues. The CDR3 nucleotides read TGTGCCAGCAGTCCCCAGTGGAATCAGCCCCAGCATTTT. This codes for CASSPQWNQPQHF.

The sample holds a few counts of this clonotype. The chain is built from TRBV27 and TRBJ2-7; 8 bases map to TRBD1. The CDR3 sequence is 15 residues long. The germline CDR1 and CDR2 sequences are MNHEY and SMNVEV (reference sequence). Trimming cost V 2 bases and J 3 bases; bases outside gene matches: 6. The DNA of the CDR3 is TGTGCCAGCAGTTTAAGAGGACAGGGAAGCTACGAGCAGTACTTC. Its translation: CASSLRGQGSYEQYF.

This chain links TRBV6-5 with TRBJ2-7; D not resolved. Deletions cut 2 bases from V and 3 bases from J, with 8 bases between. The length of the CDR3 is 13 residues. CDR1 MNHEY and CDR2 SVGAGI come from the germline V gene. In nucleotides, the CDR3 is TGTGCCAGCAGTTACACCAATAACTACGAGCAGTACTTC. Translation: CASSYTNNYEQYF.

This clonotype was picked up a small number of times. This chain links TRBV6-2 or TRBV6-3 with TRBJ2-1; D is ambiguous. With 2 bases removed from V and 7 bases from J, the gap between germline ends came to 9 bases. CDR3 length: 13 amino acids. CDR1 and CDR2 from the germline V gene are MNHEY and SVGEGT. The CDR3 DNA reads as TGTGCCAGCAGTTACGCCCCGCATAATGAGCAGTTCTTC. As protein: CASSYAPHNEQFF.

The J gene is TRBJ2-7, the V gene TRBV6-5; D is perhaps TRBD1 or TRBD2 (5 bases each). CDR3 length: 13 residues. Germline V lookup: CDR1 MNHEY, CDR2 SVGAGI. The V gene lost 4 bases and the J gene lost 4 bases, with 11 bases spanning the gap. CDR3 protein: CASSSGTLYEQYF. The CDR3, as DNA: TGTGCCAGCAGTTCAGGGACCTTATACGAGCAGTACTTC.

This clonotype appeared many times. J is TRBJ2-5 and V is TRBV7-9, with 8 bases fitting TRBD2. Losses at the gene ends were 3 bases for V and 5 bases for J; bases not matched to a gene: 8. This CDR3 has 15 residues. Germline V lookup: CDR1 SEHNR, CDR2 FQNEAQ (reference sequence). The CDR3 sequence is CASSFPEKRGETQYF. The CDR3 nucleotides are TGTGCCAGCAGCTTCCCTGAAAAGCGGGGGGAGACCCAGTACTTC.

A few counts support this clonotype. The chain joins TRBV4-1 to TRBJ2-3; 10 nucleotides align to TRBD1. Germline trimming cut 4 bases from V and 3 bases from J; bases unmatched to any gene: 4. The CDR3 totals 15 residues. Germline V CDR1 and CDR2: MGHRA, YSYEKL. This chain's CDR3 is CASSLRQGATDTQYF. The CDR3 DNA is TGCGCCAGCAGCCTTAGACAGGGGGCGACAGATACGCAGTATTTT.

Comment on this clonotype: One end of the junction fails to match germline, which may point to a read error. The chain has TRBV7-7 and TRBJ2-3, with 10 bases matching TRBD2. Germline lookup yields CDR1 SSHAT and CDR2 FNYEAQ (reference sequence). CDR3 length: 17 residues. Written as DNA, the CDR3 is TGTGCTAGCAGCTTAGGACCCAGAGCGGGGGGGCCGGATACGCAGTATTTT. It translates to CASSLGPRAGGPDTQYF.

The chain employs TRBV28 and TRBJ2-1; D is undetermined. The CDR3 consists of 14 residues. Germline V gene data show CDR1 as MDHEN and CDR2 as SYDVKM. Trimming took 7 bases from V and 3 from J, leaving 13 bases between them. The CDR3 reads CASTLLDHYNEQFF. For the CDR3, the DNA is TGTGCCAGCACCCTCCTGGATCACTACAATGAGCAGTTCTTC.

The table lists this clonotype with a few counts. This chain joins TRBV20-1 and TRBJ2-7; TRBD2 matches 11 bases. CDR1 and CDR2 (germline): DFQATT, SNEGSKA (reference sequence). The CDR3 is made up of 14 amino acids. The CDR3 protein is CSLAGGDQYYEQYV. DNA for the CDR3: TGCAGCTTAGCGGGGGGGGACCAATACTACGAGCAGTACGTC.

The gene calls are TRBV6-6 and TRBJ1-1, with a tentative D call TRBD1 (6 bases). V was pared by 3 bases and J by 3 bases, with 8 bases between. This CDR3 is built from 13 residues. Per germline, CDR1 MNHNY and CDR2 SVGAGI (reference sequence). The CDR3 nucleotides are TGTGCCAGCAGTTATAGGGGGGACACTGAAGCTTTCTTT. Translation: CASSYRGDTEAFF.

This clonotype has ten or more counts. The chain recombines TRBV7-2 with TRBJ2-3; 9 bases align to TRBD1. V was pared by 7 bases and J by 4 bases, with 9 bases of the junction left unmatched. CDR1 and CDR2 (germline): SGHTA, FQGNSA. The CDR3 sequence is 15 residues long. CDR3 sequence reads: CASNIRDRVADTQYF. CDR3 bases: TGTGCCAGCAACATCCGGGACAGGGTCGCAGATACGCAGTATTTT.

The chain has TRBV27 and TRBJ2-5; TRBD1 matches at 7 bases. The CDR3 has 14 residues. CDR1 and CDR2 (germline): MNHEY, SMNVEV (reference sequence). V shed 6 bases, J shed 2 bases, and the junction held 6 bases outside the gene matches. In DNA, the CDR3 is TGTGCCAGCAGCTTTGTGGACAGGCAAGAGACCCAGTACTTC. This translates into CASSFVDRQETQYF.

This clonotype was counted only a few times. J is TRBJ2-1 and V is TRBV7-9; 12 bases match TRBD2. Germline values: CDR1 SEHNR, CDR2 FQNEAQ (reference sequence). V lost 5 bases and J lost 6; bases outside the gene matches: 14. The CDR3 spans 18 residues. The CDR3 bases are TGTGCCAGCAGCCGCACCGCGGGCCGACTAGCGGGGGTCAATGAGCAGTTCTTC. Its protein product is CASSRTAGRLAGVNEQFF.